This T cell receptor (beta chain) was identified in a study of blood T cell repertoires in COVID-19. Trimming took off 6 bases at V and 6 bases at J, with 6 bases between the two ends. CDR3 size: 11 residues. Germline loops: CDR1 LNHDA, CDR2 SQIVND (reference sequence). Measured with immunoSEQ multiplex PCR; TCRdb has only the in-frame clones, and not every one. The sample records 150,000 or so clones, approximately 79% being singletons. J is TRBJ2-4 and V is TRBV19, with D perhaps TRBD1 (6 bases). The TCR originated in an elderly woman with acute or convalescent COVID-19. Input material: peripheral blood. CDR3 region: CASRQGNIQYF. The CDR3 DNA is TGTGCCAGTAGACAGGGAAACATTCAGTACTTC.